A single count supports the clone carrying this T cell receptor (beta chain). These data are taken from a study of Ad26.COV2.S vaccination and SARS-CoV-2 variants. The table came from immunoSEQ multiplex PCR; TCRdb's copy has only in-frame clones and leaves some out. Of about 350,000 clones listed, about 85% are singletons. Treatment specified: around 19 received Ad26.COV2.S at low or high dose, single or two shots; roughly five received placebo; per-sample allocation not given. Samples were taken on day 63 after the first vaccine or placebo injection. The CDR3 loop spans 13 amino acids. The ends were cut back, 6 bases at V and 3 bases at J, with 10 bases in the middle. Germline V gene sequence: CDR1 MNHNY, CDR2 SVGAGI (reference sequence).

This chain links TRBV6-6 with TRBJ2-3; D gene uncertain. This material consisted of peripheral blood, taken in a trial of Ad26.COV2.S vaccine versus placebo. The receptor comes from a person aged 18-65 years who received the Ad26.COV2.S COVID-19 vaccine or a placebo. CDR3 in DNA: TGTGCCAGCAGACTACCTGGGACAGATACGCAGTATTTT. It yields the protein CASRLPGTDTQYF.